This TCR beta chain was recovered during a study of blood T cell repertoires in COVID-19 (dated by TCRdb to the early 2020s). Study-wide context: Samples covering the acute and convalescent phases of COVID-19 were provided by collaborators in the United States, Italy and Spain. The material from the prospective study consisted of cDNA or gDNA derived from T cells, B-cell-depleted T cells, or PBMCs. Where available, HLA class I and class II types were obtained from metadata supplied by the sample provider rather than from assay-based typing. Sample metadata almost always included a de-identified subject ID, COVID-19 status, age in years and sex. The repertoires were made available in a free public database intended to serve as a resource for research on the immune response to SARS-CoV-2. The dataset comprised deeply sampled blood TCRbeta repertoires from subjects exposed to, actively infected with, or recovered from COVID-19. The samples were drawn from the first 160 participants of the ongoing ImmuneRACE study and from 1,254 subjects provided by 6 global collaborators. What the study reported, not specific to this receptor: The quantity of clinical and demographic metadata differed by source and by participant and was supplied without curation.

TCRbeta CDR3 regions were amplified from genomic DNA using the immunoSEQ Assay, a bias-controlled multiplex PCR. The study's processing was this. Within the assay, amplification of reference gene primers was used to estimate how many nucleated cells each sample contained. To quantify the absolute abundance of each unique TCRbeta CDR3 rearrangement, sequence reads were collapsed and filtered. Productive Simpson clonality was computed per sample as the square root of Simpson's diversity index over productive rearrangements. In TCRdb, the immuneACCESS table is reduced to in-frame sequences with V and J assigned. These tables do not hold every clone; where another copy was compared, an unresolved V gene accounts for under half, and the others remain unexplained. Clone size and the V and J calls come from that table; the DNA yielded D and trimming. This sample is represented by about 200,000 clones; 85% of them were singletons. Around a sixth of the sample rests with the top ten.

CDR1 and CDR2 (SGHRS, YFSETQ) derive from the germline V gene. Trimming removed 3 bases from V and 3 bases from J; the gene matches leave 4 bases unexplained. The CDR3, cysteine through phenylalanine, is 16 amino acids long. Only CDR3 DNA is held: 48 bases, read in frame from base 1. Of note for this clone: Its antigen is unknown. No clone much larger than this one lies a single base away; base qualities are absent.

Participants in the prospective study were aged roughly 18 to 100 years, lived in 20 to 25 United States geographic areas, and enrolled through a virtual design. In the prospective study, participants were assigned to cohorts based on the clinical history participants reported in a screening survey and a study questionnaire. For ImmuneRACE Cohort 3, a participant was defined as recovered based on two consecutive negative NP/OP PCR tests, clearance by a healthcare professional, or resolution of symptoms. In the prospective study, mobile phlebotomists collected whole blood, serum and a nasopharyngeal or oropharyngeal swab from each participant. Participants in the prospective study had the option to provide additional blood draws and questionnaires over an approximately two-month period. Before DNA extraction, blood samples from the prospective study were shipped at room temperature or frozen.

In this chain, TRBV5-1 is recombined with TRBJ2-2; a stretch of 11 junction bases matches TRBD2. The receptor comes from a man aged 40-50 years who had recovered from COVID-19. Specimen: PBMCs or T cells enriched from blood (not recorded which). The sequenced DNA: TGCGCCAGCAGCTCTATAGCGGGAGGGGACACCGGGGAGCTGTTTTTT. It translates as CASSSIAGGDTGELFF.